This TCR beta chain derives from a study of CD8 T cells in ankylosing spondylitis. Overall study results and limits: Reports say disease-linked clones showed up significantly more in matched ankylosing spondylitis synovial fluid. Blood of patients with ankylosing spondylitis appeared to be characterized by a TCR beta motif of eight highly homologous variants.

This clonotype appeared many times. Antigen: not known. CDR1 is SGHRS, CDR2 YFSETQ, per germline. The CDR3 sequence is 16 residues long. The trim removed 6 bases at V and 4 bases at J, leaving 14 bases unmatched. Scientists made TCR beta libraries using quantitative 5'-RACE with molecular barcodes. One entry per CDR3 protein, called by TCRdb with MiXCR from the 5' RACE reads. The repertoire has fewer than 550,000 distinct CDR3 sequences, approximately 5.3% of them found once; the top ten carry approximately 4%. The gene calls are TRBV5-1 and TRBJ1-2; 8 bases are a match to TRBD1. Sequences were obtained from blood, either unsorted or a sorted T cell fraction (not recorded which). The clonotype was recovered from a male donor with ankylosing spondylitis. In nucleotides, the CDR3 is TGCGCCAGCACACCCGGGACAGGCCTCTTTAGCTATGGCTACACCTTC. This gives the protein CASTPGTGLFSYGYTF.